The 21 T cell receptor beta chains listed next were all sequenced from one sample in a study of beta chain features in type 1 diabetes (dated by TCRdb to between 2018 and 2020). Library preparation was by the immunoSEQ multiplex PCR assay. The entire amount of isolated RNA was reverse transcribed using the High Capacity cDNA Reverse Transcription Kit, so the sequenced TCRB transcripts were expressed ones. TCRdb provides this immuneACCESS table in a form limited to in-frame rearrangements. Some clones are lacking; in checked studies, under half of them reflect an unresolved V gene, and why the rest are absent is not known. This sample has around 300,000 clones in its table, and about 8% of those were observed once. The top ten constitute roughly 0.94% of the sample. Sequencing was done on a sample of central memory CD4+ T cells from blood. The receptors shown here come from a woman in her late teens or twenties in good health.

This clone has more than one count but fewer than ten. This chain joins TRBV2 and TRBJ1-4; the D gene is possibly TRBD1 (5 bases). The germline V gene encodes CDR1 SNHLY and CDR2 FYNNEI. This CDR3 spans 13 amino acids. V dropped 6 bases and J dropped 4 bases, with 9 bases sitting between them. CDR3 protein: CASRGDYNEKLFF. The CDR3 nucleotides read TGTGCCAGCAGAGGGGACTATAATGAAAAACTGTTTTTT.

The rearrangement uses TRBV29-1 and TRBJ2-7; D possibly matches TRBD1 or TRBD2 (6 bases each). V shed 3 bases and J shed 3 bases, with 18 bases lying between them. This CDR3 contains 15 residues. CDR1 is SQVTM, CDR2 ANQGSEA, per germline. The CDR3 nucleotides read TGCAGCGTTGAGGGGGGCCCAACCCAGAACTACGAGCAGTACTTC. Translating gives CSVEGGPTQNYEQYF.

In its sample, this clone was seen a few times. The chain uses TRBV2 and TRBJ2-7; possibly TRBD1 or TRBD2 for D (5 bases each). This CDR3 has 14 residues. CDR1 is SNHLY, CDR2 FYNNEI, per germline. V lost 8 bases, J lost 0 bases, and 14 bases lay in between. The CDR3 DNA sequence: TGTGCCAGCGAGGGCAGGGTGTTCTCCTACGAGCAGTACGTC. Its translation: CASEGRVFSYEQYV.

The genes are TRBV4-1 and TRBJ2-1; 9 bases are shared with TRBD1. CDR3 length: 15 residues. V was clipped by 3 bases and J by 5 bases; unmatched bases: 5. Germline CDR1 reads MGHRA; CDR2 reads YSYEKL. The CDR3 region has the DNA TGCGCCAGCAGCCACACCGGGACAGGGAACAATGAGCAGTTCTTC. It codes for CASSHTGTGNNEQFF.

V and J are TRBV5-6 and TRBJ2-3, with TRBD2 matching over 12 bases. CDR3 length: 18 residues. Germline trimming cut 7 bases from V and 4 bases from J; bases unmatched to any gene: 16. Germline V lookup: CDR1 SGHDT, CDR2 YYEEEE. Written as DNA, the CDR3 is TGTGCCAGCGATCCCATATCGACTAGCGGGAGTTTACCAGATACGCAGTATTTT. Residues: CASDPISTSGSLPDTQYF.

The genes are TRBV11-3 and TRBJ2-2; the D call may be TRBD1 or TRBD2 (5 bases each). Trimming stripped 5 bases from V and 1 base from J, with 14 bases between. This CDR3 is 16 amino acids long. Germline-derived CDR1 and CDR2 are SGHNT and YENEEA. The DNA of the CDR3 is TGTGCCAGCAGCCCCCGGGGCCTGGTGAACACCGGGGAGCTGTTTTTT. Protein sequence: CASSPRGLVNTGELFF.

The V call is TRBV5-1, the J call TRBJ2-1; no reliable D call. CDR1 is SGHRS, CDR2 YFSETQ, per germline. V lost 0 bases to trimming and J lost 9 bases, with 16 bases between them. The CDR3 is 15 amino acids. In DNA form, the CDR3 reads TGCGCCAGCAGCTTGGGAACTACCATTACGGCTGAGCAGTTCTTC. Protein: CASSLGTTITAEQFF.

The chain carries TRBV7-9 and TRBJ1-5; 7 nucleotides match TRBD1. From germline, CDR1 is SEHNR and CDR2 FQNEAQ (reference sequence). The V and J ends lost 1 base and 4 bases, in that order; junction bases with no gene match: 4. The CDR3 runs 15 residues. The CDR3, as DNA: TGTGCCAGCAGCTTAGGCGGGACAGATAATCAGCCCCAGCATTTT. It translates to CASSLGGTDNQPQHF. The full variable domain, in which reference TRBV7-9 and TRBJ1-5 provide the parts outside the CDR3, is DTGVSQNPRHKITKRGQNVTFRCDPISEHNRLYWYRQTLGQGPEFLTYFQNEAQLEKSRLLSDRFSAERPKGSFSTLEIQRTEQGDSAMYLCASSLGGTDNQPQHFGDGTRLSIL.

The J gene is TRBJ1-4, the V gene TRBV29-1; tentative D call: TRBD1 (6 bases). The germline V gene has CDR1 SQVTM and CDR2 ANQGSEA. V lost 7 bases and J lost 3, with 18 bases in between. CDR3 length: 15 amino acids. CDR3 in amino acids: CSAQGGLSPNEKLFF. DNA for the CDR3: TGCAGCGCCCAAGGGGGACTGAGTCCTAATGAAAAACTGTTTTTT.

The CDR3 DNA follows: TGTGCCAGCAGAAAAAGGGAAAATACAGATACGCAGTATTTT. This translates into CASRKRENTDTQYF. This sequence joins TRBV2 and TRBJ2-3; no firm D call. The CDR3 covers 14 residues. Germline lookup yields CDR1 SNHLY and CDR2 FYNNEI. V lost 6 bases and J lost 3, with 13 bases in between.

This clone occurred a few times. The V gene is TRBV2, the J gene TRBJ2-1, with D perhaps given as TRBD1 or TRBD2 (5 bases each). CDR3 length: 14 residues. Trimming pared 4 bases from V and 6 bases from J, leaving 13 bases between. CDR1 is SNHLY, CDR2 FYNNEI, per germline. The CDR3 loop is CASSAQGVGNEQFF. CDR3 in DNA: TGTGCCAGCAGTGCGCAGGGAGTGGGCAATGAGCAGTTCTTC.

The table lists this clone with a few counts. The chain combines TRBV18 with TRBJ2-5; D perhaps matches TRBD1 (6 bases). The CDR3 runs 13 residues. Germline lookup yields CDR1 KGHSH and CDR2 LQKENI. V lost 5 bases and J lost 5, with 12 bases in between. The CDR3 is CASSAQGEETQYF. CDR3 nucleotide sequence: TGTGCCAGCTCAGCACAGGGTGAGGAGACCCAGTACTTC.

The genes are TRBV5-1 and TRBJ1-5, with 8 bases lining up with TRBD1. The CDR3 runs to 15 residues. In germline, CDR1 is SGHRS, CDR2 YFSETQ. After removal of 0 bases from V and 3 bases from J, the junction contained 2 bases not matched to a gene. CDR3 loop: CASSLGTGNNQPQHF. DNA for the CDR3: TGCGCCAGCAGCTTGGGGACAGGGAACAATCAGCCCCAGCATTTT.

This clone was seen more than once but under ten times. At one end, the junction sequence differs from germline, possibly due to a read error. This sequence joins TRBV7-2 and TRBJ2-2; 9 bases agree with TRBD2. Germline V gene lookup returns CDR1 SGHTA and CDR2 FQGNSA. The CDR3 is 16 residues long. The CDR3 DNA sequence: TGTGCTAGCAGCTCGACTAGCGGTCTAAACACCGGGGAGCTGTTTTTT. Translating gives CASSSTSGLNTGELFF.

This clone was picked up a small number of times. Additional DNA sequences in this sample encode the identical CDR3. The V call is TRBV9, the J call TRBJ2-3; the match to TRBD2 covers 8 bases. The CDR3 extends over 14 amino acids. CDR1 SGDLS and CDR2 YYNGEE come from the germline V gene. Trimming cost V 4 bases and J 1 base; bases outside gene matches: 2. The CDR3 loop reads CASSPTSGTDTQYF. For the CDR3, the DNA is TGTGCCAGCAGCCCGACTAGCGGCACAGATACGCAGTATTTT.

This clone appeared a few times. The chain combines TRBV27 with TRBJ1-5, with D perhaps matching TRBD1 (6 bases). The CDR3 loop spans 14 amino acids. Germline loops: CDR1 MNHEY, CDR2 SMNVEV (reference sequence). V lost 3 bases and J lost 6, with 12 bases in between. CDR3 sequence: CASSLVGGGQPQHF. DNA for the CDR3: TGTGCCAGCAGTTTGGTGGGGGGCGGTCAGCCCCAGCATTTT.

The CDR3 DNA reads as TGCAGCGTTTACGATCCGTCACCCGTGGGGGAGAATGAGCAGTACGTC. It translates to CSVYDPSPVGENEQYV. The chain is built from TRBV29-1 and TRBJ2-7; D is perhaps TRBD1 or TRBD2 (5 bases each). With 5 bases removed from V and 7 bases from J, the gap between germline ends came to 27 bases. Germline V gene data show CDR1 as SQVTM and CDR2 as ANQGSEA. This CDR3 contains 16 residues.

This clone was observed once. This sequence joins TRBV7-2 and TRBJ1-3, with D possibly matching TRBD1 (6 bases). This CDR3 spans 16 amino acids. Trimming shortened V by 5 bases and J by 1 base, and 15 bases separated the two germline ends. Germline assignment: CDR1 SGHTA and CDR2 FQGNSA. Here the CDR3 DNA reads TGTGCCAGCAGCCGTAAACAGGGCAAATCTGGAAACACCATATATTTT. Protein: CASSRKQGKSGNTIYF.

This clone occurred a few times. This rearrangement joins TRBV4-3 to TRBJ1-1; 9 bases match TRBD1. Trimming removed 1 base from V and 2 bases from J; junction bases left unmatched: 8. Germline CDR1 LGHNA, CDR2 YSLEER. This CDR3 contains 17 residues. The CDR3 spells CASSQAVLQGANTEAFF. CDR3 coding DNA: TGCGCCAGCAGCCAAGCAGTGTTACAGGGGGCTAACACTGAAGCTTTCTTT.

The CDR3 loop reads CASSPRPSSGGKGTQYF. The CDR3 region has the DNA TGTGCCAGCAGCCCCCGGCCCTCTAGCGGGGGAAAAGGGACCCAGTACTTC. The chain has TRBV9 and TRBJ2-5; 10 bases map to TRBD2. Germline-derived CDR1 and CDR2 are SGDLS and YYNGEE. This CDR3 region has 17 residues. J lost 7 bases, V lost 4 bases, and 16 bases had no gene match.

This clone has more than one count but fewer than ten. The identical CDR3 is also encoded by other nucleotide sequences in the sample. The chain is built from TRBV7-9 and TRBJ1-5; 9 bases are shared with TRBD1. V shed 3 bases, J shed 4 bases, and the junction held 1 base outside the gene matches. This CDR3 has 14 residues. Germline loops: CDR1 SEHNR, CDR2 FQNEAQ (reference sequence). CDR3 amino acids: CASSFGTGNQPQHF. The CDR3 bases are TGTGCCAGCAGCTTCGGGACAGGGAATCAGCCCCAGCATTTT.